The 25 T cell receptor beta chains reported below all come from one sample, sequenced in a study of blood T cell repertoires in COVID-19. Clones were read by immunoSEQ multiplex PCR, and TCRdb kept only the in-frame ones, dropping some. The data show around 77,000 clones, 75% to 90% seen once. Input material: peripheral blood. The origin of the receptors is a man older than 75 with acute or convalescent COVID-19.

The rearrangement joins TRBV5-6 to TRBJ2-7, with D possibly matching TRBD2 (5 bases). Germline V CDR1 and CDR2: SGHDT, YYEEEE. V was shortened by 0 bases and J by 4 bases, with 11 bases between the two germline ends. The CDR3 has 14 amino acids. Here the CDR3 reads CASSLVANPYEQYF. Here the CDR3 DNA reads TGTGCCAGCAGCTTGGTAGCGAACCCTTACGAGCAGTACTTC.

The chain carries TRBV30 and TRBJ1-4; possibly TRBD1 for D (5 bases). The CDR3 length is 13 residues. Deletions cut 5 bases from V and 8 bases from J, with 15 bases between. The germline V gene encodes CDR1 GTSNPN and CDR2 SVGIG (reference sequence). The chain's CDR3 is CAWGEGHGEKLFF. DNA for the CDR3: TGTGCCTGGGGAGAGGGGCATGGAGAAAAACTGTTTTTT.

The V and J genes are TRBV30 and TRBJ1-1; D might be TRBD1 (5 bases). Trimming left V 0 bases short and J 3 bases short, with 8 bases between. CDR3 length: 13 amino acids. In germline, CDR1 is GTSNPN, CDR2 SVGIG (reference sequence). The CDR3 sequence is CAWSVQGDTEAFF. In DNA, the CDR3 is TGTGCCTGGAGTGTACAAGGGGACACTGAAGCTTTCTTT.

This chain links TRBV5-1 with TRBJ2-2; 8 bases are shared with TRBD2. J was trimmed by 1 base and V by 5 bases; bases with no gene match: 22. CDR1 and CDR2 from the germline V gene are SGHRS and YFSETQ. The CDR3 is made up of 21 amino acids. The CDR3 DNA follows: TGCGCCAGCAGTCCACCCTCGGGGGGGCAGCGACTAGCTTGGAACACCGGGGAGCTGTTTTTT. Amino acids: CASSPPSGGQRLAWNTGELFF.

V is TRBV11-2 and J is TRBJ2-1, with TRBD1 as a possible D gene (5 bases). CDR1 is SGHAT, CDR2 FQNNGV, per germline. This CDR3 spans 17 amino acids. Deletions cut 2 bases from V and 3 bases from J, with 17 bases between. The CDR3 spells CASSLYLRTLSYNEQFF. As DNA, the CDR3 is TGTGCCAGCAGCTTATACCTGAGGACACTCAGCTACAATGAGCAGTTCTTC.

This chain uses TRBV7-9 with TRBJ1-6, with D uncertain. Per germline, CDR1 SEHNR and CDR2 FQNEAQ (reference sequence). CDR3 length: 18 residues. V was shortened by 5 bases and J by 0 bases, with 17 bases between the two germline ends. In DNA, the CDR3 is TGTGCCAGCAGCACGGAAAGGACGGGGAGCTCCTATAATTCACCCCTCCACTTT. It encodes CASSTERTGSSYNSPLHF.

The chain employs TRBV5-1 and TRBJ1-2, with TRBD1 as a possible D gene (6 bases). This CDR3 comprises 15 residues. Trimming removed 0 bases at V and 1 base at J, with 10 bases between. Germline lookup yields CDR1 SGHRS and CDR2 YFSETQ. CDR3 loop: CASSLGTVYNYGYTF. CDR3 bases: TGCGCCAGCAGCTTGGGGACAGTATATAACTATGGCTACACCTTC. Full variable domain (outside the CDR3, taken from reference TRBV5-1 and TRBJ1-2): KAGVTQTPRYLIKTRGQQVTLSCSPISGHRSVSWYQQTPGQGLQFLFEYFSETQRNKGNFPGRFSGRQFSNSRSEMNVSTLELGDSALYLCASSLGTVYNYGYTFGSGTRLTVV.

The V call is TRBV24-1, the J call TRBJ2-5; 8 nucleotides line up with TRBD1. V lost 3 bases to trimming and J lost 4 bases; unmatched junction nucleotides: 3. CDR1 KGHDR and CDR2 SFDVKD come from the germline V gene. This CDR3 spans 14 amino acids. The CDR3 sequence is CATSDRQGRETQYF. CDR3 bases: TGTGCCACCAGTGATCGACAGGGGAGAGAGACCCAGTACTTC.

The rearrangement links TRBV6-5 to TRBJ2-5; possibly TRBD2 for D (6 bases). From germline, CDR1 is MNHEY and CDR2 SVGAGI. The ends were cut back, 8 bases at V and 4 bases at J, with 17 bases in the middle. The CDR3 contains 14 residues. This chain's CDR3 is CASCLIGGGETQYF. CDR3 sequence (DNA): TGTGCCAGCTGTTTAATTGGGGGAGGAGAGACCCAGTACTTC.

V usage is TRBV10-3 and J usage is TRBJ2-3, with TRBD1 identical over 9 bases. CDR1 and CDR2 from the germline V gene are ENHRY and SYGVKD. V was clipped by 6 bases and J by 0 bases; unmatched bases: 4. The CDR3 runs 15 residues. The CDR3 sequence: CAISQTGGSTDTQYF. The CDR3 DNA follows: TGTGCCATCAGCCAGACAGGGGGGAGCACAGATACGCAGTATTTT.

This clone was seen a few times. The chain has TRBV5-1 and TRBJ2-2; TRBD1 agrees at 9 bases. J gave up 5 bases and V 4 bases, and 3 bases lay outside the gene matches. The length of the CDR3 is 14 residues. Germline lookup yields CDR1 SGHRS and CDR2 YFSETQ. Here the CDR3 DNA reads TGCGCCAGCAGCCCCGGGACAGGGACCGGGGAGCTGTTTTTT. Protein product: CASSPGTGTGELFF.

V usage is TRBV27 and J usage is TRBJ2-1; TRBD2 matches 7 bases. CDR1 is MNHEY, CDR2 SMNVEV, per germline (reference sequence). Trimming at V came to 2 bases and at J to 4 bases, leaving 8 bases not matched to a gene. CDR3 length equals 16 residues. CDR3 bases: TGTGCCAGCAGTTTAGCCCTCAGGGAGGGATACAATGAGCAGTTCTTC. This sequence encodes CASSLALREGYNEQFF.

This chain connects TRBV25-1 to TRBJ1-1; 12 bases are shared with TRBD1. Germline assignment: CDR1 MGHDK and CDR2 SYGVNS. This CDR3 has 16 amino acids. With V trimmed by 7 bases and J by 4 bases, 10 bases remained unmatched. The CDR3, as DNA: TGTGCCAGCACCCGAAGGGACAGGGGGCCCCCCACTGAAGCTTTCTTT. This gives the protein CASTRRDRGPPTEAFF. Full variable domain (outside the CDR3, taken from reference TRBV25-1 and TRBJ1-1): EADIYQTPRYLVIGTGKKITLECSQTMGHDKMYWYQQDPGMELHLIHYSYGVNSTEKGDLSSESTVSRIRTEHFPLTLESARPSHTSQYLCASTRRDRGPPTEAFFGQGTRLTVV.

The chain has TRBV9 and TRBJ2-7; 9 bases are shared with TRBD1. Germline V gives CDR1 SGDLS, CDR2 YYNGEE. V was pared by 4 bases and J by 3 bases, with 11 bases of the junction left unmatched. The CDR3 loop spans 16 amino acids. The CDR3 sequence: CASSKIPGQGYYEQYF. The CDR3 nucleotides are TGTGCCAGCAGCAAAATACCGGGACAGGGTTACTACGAGCAGTACTTC.

V is TRBV7-2 and J is TRBJ1-3; D ambiguous. The CDR3 contains 13 residues. From germline, CDR1 is SGHTA and CDR2 FQGNSA. Trimming stripped 2 bases from V and 5 bases from J, with 7 bases between. DNA for the CDR3: TGTGCCAGCAGCTTAACTGAGCGAAACACCATATATTTT. This gives the protein CASSLTERNTIYF.

The J gene is TRBJ2-6, the V gene TRBV19, with 10 positions matching TRBD2. With 0 bases clipped from V and 0 bases from J, the junction kept 5 bases outside the gene matches. CDR1 and CDR2 (germline): LNHDA, SQIVND (reference sequence). This CDR3 has 19 residues. The CDR3 spells CASSIEPASGGSGANVLTF. The CDR3 DNA sequence: TGTGCCAGTAGTATAGAACCGGCTAGCGGGGGCTCTGGGGCCAACGTCCTGACTTTC.

The genes are TRBV19 and TRBJ1-3; TRBD1 matches at 7 bases. The CDR3 is made up of 16 amino acids. Germline trimming cut 8 bases from V and 5 bases from J; bases unmatched to any gene: 15. Germline assignment: CDR1 LNHDA and CDR2 SQIVND (reference sequence). Written as DNA, the CDR3 is TGTGCCAGTGCCGACAGGGAAGACGTCGCTCGAAACACCATATATTTT. It encodes CASADREDVARNTIYF.

This clone appeared a single time. This chain links TRBV5-5 with TRBJ1-2; 9 positions match TRBD1. Trimming cost V 1 base and J 2 bases; bases outside gene matches: 3. CDR3 size: 15 residues. CDR1 and CDR2 (germline): SGHKS, YYEKEE (reference sequence). The CDR3 sequence is CASSLWGQGNYGYTF. CDR3 DNA sequence: TGTGCCAGCAGCTTGTGGGGACAGGGCAACTATGGCTACACCTTC.

A few counts support this clone. The chain couples TRBV6-6 to TRBJ1-1; 7 bases map to TRBD1. CDR3 size: 15 residues. CDR1 MNHNY and CDR2 SVGAGI come from the germline V gene (reference sequence). V was clipped by 6 bases and J by 4 bases; unmatched bases: 11. CDR3 loop: CASRSRQGFSTEAFF. The CDR3 bases are TGTGCCAGCAGGTCCCGACAGGGTTTTAGCACTGAAGCTTTCTTT.

This clone was seen once. A much larger clone differs from this one at a single base, so this may be a read error. The chain joins TRBV3-1 (or the pseudogene TRBV3-2) to TRBJ1-1; D call uncertain. This CDR3 has 13 residues. Per germline, CDR1 LGHDT and CDR2 YNNKEL (reference sequence). CDR3 DNA sequence: TGTGCCAGCGGCCAGCCTCCGGAGACTGAAGCTTTCTTT. As protein: CASGQPPETEAFF.

The chain employs TRBV5-1 and TRBJ2-1, with TRBD2 as a possible D gene (6 bases). This CDR3 region has 15 residues. CDR1 and CDR2 (germline): SGHRS, YFSETQ. V lost 4 bases and J 1 base, leaving 12 bases between the germline ends. This CDR3 is CASSPGTPSYNEQFF. CDR3 in DNA: TGCGCCAGCAGCCCTGGGACTCCGTCCTACAATGAGCAGTTCTTC.

The gene calls are TRBV28 and TRBJ1-6; TRBD1 aligns across 9 bases. J was trimmed by 13 bases and V by 4 bases; bases with no gene match: 11. Germline V lookup: CDR1 MDHEN, CDR2 SYDVKM. The CDR3 is 15 residues long. The CDR3 coding sequence is TGTGCCAGCAGTTGGGGGACAGGGAAGCTACGGCCCCTCCACTTT. Translation: CASSWGTGKLRPLHF.

The V and J genes are TRBV5-4 and TRBJ2-7; D gene uncertain. This CDR3 comprises 13 residues. Trimming removed 4 bases from V and 2 bases from J, with 10 bases in between. Germline lookup yields CDR1 SGHNT and CDR2 YYREEE (reference sequence). The CDR3 bases are TGTGCCAGCAGCCCGCGGAACACCTACGAGCAGTACTTC. Translation gives CASSPRNTYEQYF.

This clone was seen only a few times. The chain links TRBV30 to TRBJ2-7; D call uncertain. The CDR3 loop spans 12 amino acids. Germline V CDR1 and CDR2: GTSNPN, SVGIG (reference sequence). Trimming left V 0 bases short and J 2 bases short, with 5 bases between. The CDR3 DNA reads as TGTGCCTGGAGTGTATCAGCCTACGAGCAGTACTTC. Encoded protein: CAWSVSAYEQYF.

The chain uses TRBV7-2 and TRBJ2-5; 13 bases fit TRBD2. Per germline, CDR1 SGHTA and CDR2 FQGNSA. This CDR3 contains 18 residues. Trimming removed 0 bases from V and 2 bases from J; junction bases left unmatched: 6. Here the CDR3 reads CASSLATSGRAFQETQYF. CDR3 sequence (DNA): TGTGCCAGCAGCTTAGCTACTAGCGGGAGGGCCTTTCAAGAGACCCAGTACTTC.